Listed below are T cell receptor beta chains from one sample, sequenced in a study of blood T cell repertoires in COVID-19. TCRdb keeps only in-frame clones here, not all; method: immunoSEQ multiplex PCR. The sample has over 150,000 clones, roughly 85% seen once. Sequenced material: peripheral blood. The receptors were sampled from a man in his forties with acute or convalescent COVID-19. Each CDR3 is given with its conserved first and last residue. A D gene is named only where the DNA matches it firmly. Clone size, where shown, is once, few, many, or a class for clones that have expanded.

CASSKMGWNIEAFF TGTGCCAGCAGTAAAATGGGCTGGAATATTGAAGCTTTCTTT - TRBV6-5 - TRBJ1-1
CASSLQGFGTGELFF TGTGCCAGCAGCTTACAGGGGTTCGGCACCGGGGAGCTGTTTTTT - TRBV7-8 - TRBJ2-2
CASNQDRNTEAFF TGTGCCAGCAACCAGGACAGGAACACTGAAGCTTTCTTT - TRBV5-8 - TRBJ1-1
CASRSGTSNTGELFF TGTGCCAGTAGATCCGGGACATCGAACACCGGGGAGCTGTTTTTT - TRBV19 - TRBJ2-2
CASSESTRMGGRGTDTQYF TGCGCCAGCAGTGAGTCGACTCGAATGGGGGGTCGGGGCACAGATACGCAGTATTTT - TRBV10-1 - TRBJ2-3
CASSLEDIQGEREDYGYTF TGTGCCAGCAGCTTAGAAGATATACAGGGGGAAAGAGAAGACTATGGCTACACCTTC TRBD1 TRBV11-3 - TRBJ1-2
CASSKSMRTSGNTDTQYF TGCGCCAGCAGCAAAAGCATGAGAACTAGCGGAAACACAGATACGCAGTATTTT TRBD2 TRBV4-1 - TRBJ2-3
CASSTGPSSYEQYF TGTGCCAGCAGTACAGGGCCGAGCTCCTACGAGCAGTACTTC - TRBV6-5 - TRBJ2-7
CASTGGNSPLHF TGTGCCAGCACAGGGGGGAATTCACCCCTCCACTTT TRBD1 TRBV3-1/TRBV3-2 - TRBJ1-6
CAISEGDGTYGYTF TGTGCCATCAGTGAGGGAGACGGAACCTATGGCTACACCTTC - TRBV10-3 - TRBJ1-2
CASSSDGQGARALHF TGTGCCAGCAGTTCCGATGGACAGGGGGCGCGGGCCCTCCACTTT TRBD1 TRBV6-5 - TRBJ1-6
CASSLEGRGNTIYF TGTGCCAGCAGCTTAGAAGGGAGGGGAAACACCATATATTTT - TRBV7-8 many TRBJ1-3
CASSSVGTGAHGYTF TGTGCCAGCAGCTCAGTAGGGACAGGGGCCCATGGCTACACCTTC TRBD1 TRBV9 - TRBJ1-2
CASGLARGSYNEQFF TGTGCTAGTGGTTTGGCCCGGGGGTCCTACAATGAGCAGTTCTTC - TRBV12-5 - TRBJ2-1
CASSTTGEGEQYF TGTGCCAGCAGTACGACAGGGGAAGGCGAGCAGTACTTC TRBD1 TRBV12-3/TRBV12-4 - TRBJ2-7
CASSPREETQYF TGTGCCAGTAGTCCCCGGGAAGAGACCCAGTACTTC - TRBV19 - TRBJ2-5
CASSFPEGLGETGELFF TGTGCCAGCAGCTTTCCGGAGGGTTTGGGCGAAACCGGGGAGCTGTTTTTT - TRBV5-5 - TRBJ2-2
CASSIGGLGGSKNIQYF TGTGCCAGTAGTATCGGGGGATTGGGGGGTTCCAAAAACATTCAGTACTTC - TRBV19 - TRBJ2-4
CASSRRAGVDREQYF TGCGCCAGCAGCCGACGGGCAGGGGTGGATCGCGAGCAGTACTTC - TRBV4-1 - TRBJ2-7
CASSFKGEQPQHF TGTGCCAGCAGTTTTAAGGGGGAGCAGCCCCAGCATTTT - TRBV12-3/TRBV12-4 - TRBJ1-5
CASSRGTVQETQYF TGTGCCAGCAGCCGAGGGACAGTCCAAGAGACCCAGTACTTC TRBD1 TRBV7-8 - TRBJ2-5
CASSRRDSGELFF TGTGCCAGCAGTAGGCGGGACAGCGGGGAGCTGTTTTTT - TRBV2 - TRBJ2-2
CASSETGSFETQYF TGTGCCAGTAGTGAGACAGGGTCGTTTGAGACCCAGTACTTC TRBD1 TRBV19 - TRBJ2-5
CASTLRGHTDTQYF TGTGCCAGTACTCTCCGGGGACACACAGATACGCAGTATTTT - TRBV19 - TRBJ2-3
CASSGPGVDYGYTF TGTGCCAGCAGTGGGCCAGGGGTAGACTATGGCTACACCTTC - TRBV2 - TRBJ1-2
CASRGGFTDTQYF TGTGCCAGCAGGGGGGGGTTCACAGATACGCAGTATTTT TRBD2 TRBV7-6 - TRBJ2-3
CSVESEGPYEQYF TGCAGCGTTGAAAGCGAGGGTCCCTACGAGCAGTACTTC - TRBV29-1 few TRBJ2-7
CSVPRGGVHNEQFF TGCAGCGTCCCCCGGGGGGGGGTCCACAATGAGCAGTTCTTC TRBD2 TRBV29-1 - TRBJ2-1
CASSPDREAFF TGTGCCAGCAGCCCCGACAGGGAAGCTTTCTTT - TRBV9 - TRBJ1-1
CASSFTGTSGETQYF TGTGCCAGCAGCTTTACCGGGACTAGCGGAGAGACCCAGTACTTC TRBD2 TRBV7-2 - TRBJ2-5
CASRGGEVRQPQHF TGTGCCAGCAGGGGGGGGGAGGTAAGACAGCCCCAGCATTTT - TRBV27 - TRBJ1-5
CASSQGTVSTDTQYF TGTGCCAGCAGCCAAGGGACAGTGAGCACAGATACGCAGTATTTT - TRBV3-1/TRBV3-2 - TRBJ2-3
CASSQGSSGGYYEQYF TGCGCCAGCAGCCAAGGGTCTAGCGGGGGGTACTACGAGCAGTACTTC TRBD2 TRBV4-3 once TRBJ2-7
CSARDRDTQYF TGCAGTGCTAGAGATCGAGATACGCAGTATTTT - TRBV20-1 - TRBJ2-3
CASRGTVNTEAFF TGTGCCAGCAGGGGGACAGTGAACACTGAAGCTTTCTTT TRBD1 TRBV2 - TRBJ1-1
CAWMGGQTNSPLHF TGTGCCTGGATGGGGGGACAGACCAATTCACCCCTCCACTTT TRBD1 TRBV30 - TRBJ1-6
CASRGRTGINSPLHF TGTGCCAGCAGGGGGAGGACAGGGATCAATTCACCCCTCCACTTT TRBD1 TRBV7-2 - TRBJ1-6
CASSTDRGFAYEQYF TGTGCCAGCAGCACGGACAGGGGGTTCGCCTACGAGCAGTACTTC TRBD1 TRBV9 - TRBJ2-7
CASLTSEGDEKLFF TGTGCCAGCCTAACGAGCGAGGGAGATGAAAAACTGTTTTTT - TRBV5-5 - TRBJ1-4
CASTGSPEAFF TGTGCCAGCACAGGCTCCCCTGAAGCTTTCTTT - TRBV6-5 - TRBJ1-1
CASSQERGITEAFF TGCGCCAGCAGCCAAGAACGAGGGATAACTGAAGCTTTCTTT - TRBV4-3 once TRBJ1-1
CAWSGDRLIGNTIYF TGTGCCTGGAGTGGGGACAGGCTTATTGGAAACACCATATATTTT TRBD1 TRBV30 - TRBJ1-3
CASSFHWGGPYGYTF TGTGCCAGCAGTTTTCACTGGGGAGGGCCCTATGGCTACACCTTC - TRBV27 - TRBJ1-2
CASSKGLAEYNEQFF TGTGCCAGCAGCAAGGGACTAGCGGAATACAATGAGCAGTTCTTC TRBD2 TRBV11-2 - TRBJ2-1
CASSAGQIETQYF TGTGCCAGCAGTGCGGGACAGATCGAGACCCAGTACTTC - TRBV12-3/TRBV12-4 - TRBJ2-5
CASSPGELSGNTIYF TGTGCCAGCAGCCCGGGGGAGCTCTCTGGAAACACCATATATTTT - TRBV9 - TRBJ1-3
CASSFTGHYEQYF TGTGCCAGCAGTTTCACAGGACACTACGAGCAGTACTTC - TRBV27 few TRBJ2-7
CASSQTGQGSTYNSPLHF TGTGCCAGCAGCCAAACAGGACAGGGGAGTACGTATAATTCACCCCTCCACTTT TRBD1 TRBV7-2 - TRBJ1-6
CASYSRNRVTTEAFF TGTGCCAGTTATAGTAGAAACAGGGTCACCACTGAAGCTTTCTTT - TRBV19 - TRBJ1-1